The sequence of this T cell receptor beta chain was determined in a study of cytomegalovirus exposure and HLA in healthy donors. The PCR was carried out with 60 Vbeta primers and 13 Jbeta primers. Here immunoSEQ multiplex PCR was the method, and the copy in TCRdb shows in-frame clones only, minus some. The sample comprises approximately 220,000 clones, 70% to 90% of which are singletons, and about 3% rests with the top ten. CDR1 and CDR2 from the germline V gene are SGHNT and YYREEE (reference sequence). The CDR3 contains 13 residues. V was clipped by 5 bases and J by 7 bases, with 12 bases between them. General observations from the study: A missense variant in DCLRE1C was later tied to TCR beta V- and J-gene trimming.

As regards this clone: The antigen remains undetermined.

This sequence was found in a man aged 25-45 years in good health and CMV-seronegative. The sequenced sample was PBMCs. The chain carries TRBV5-4 and TRBJ1-4, with D perhaps TRBD1 (5 bases). The CDR3 DNA reads as TGTGCCAGCAGTTCTCTGGGGGGTGAAAAACTGTTTTTT. Translation gives CASSSLGGEKLFF.